These 11 T cell receptor beta chains came from one sample sequenced in a study of CD4 and CD8 cells across lung adenocarcinoma regions. TCRdb independently ran MiXCR on the PCR reads; one entry per CDR3 protein. The data contain some 16,000 distinct CDR3 sequences, 55% of them singletons. The sequenced sample was CD8+ T cells from the center of a lung tumor. The receptors were sampled from a female donor with lung adenocarcinoma. The CD4 and CD8 labels of this study may be unreliable.

In this sample, this clonotype is medium-sized (0.01 to 0.1%). The gene calls are TRBV6-5 and TRBJ2-7; tentatively, D is TRBD1 (6 bases). The CDR3 consists of 17 residues. Germline assignment: CDR1 MNHEY and CDR2 SVGAGI. V gave up 0 bases and J gave up 1 base, with 16 bases separating them. The CDR3: CASSYSSHGQSSYEQYF. The CDR3 DNA sequence: TGTGCCAGCAGTTACTCTTCTCATGGACAGTCTTCCTACGAGCAGTACTTC.

The chain is built from TRBV6-1 and TRBJ2-7; D call uncertain. The CDR3 spans 11 residues. CDR1 and CDR2 from the germline V gene are MNHNS and SASEGT. CDR3 nucleotides: TGTGGGCGCAGTGCCATGAGTACGCAGTACTTC. It translates to CGRSAMSTQYF.

In its sample, this clonotype was seen a few times. The chain recombines TRBV6-5 with TRBJ1-2; D not resolved. The V end was cut by 0 bases, the J end by 6 bases, with 11 bases between. Germline assignment: CDR1 MNHEY and CDR2 SVGAGI. This CDR3 is built from 14 residues. CDR3 region: CASSYSGSIHGYTF. CDR3 bases: TGTGCCAGCAGTTACTCAGGAAGTATACATGGCTACACCTTC.

In its sample, this clonotype ranks as medium-sized. This sequence joins TRBV6-1 and TRBJ2-7; either TRBD1 or TRBD2 may fit D (7 bases each). The CDR3 is 14 amino acids. The V gene lost 6 bases and the J gene lost 5 bases, with 17 bases spanning the gap. Germline CDR1 MNHNS, CDR2 SASEGT. The CDR3 is CASSDRARGDEQYF. The DNA of the CDR3 is TGTGCCAGCAGCGACAGGGCCCGGGGGGACGAGCAGTACTTC.

This CDR3 is CAGQTVFGYTF. The CDR3 DNA reads as TGTGCCGGCCAAACAGTCTTTGGCTACACCTTC. V usage is TRBV30 and J usage is TRBJ1-2, with D hard to call. Germline V gene sequence: CDR1 GTSNPN, CDR2 SVGIG (reference sequence). The CDR3 runs to 11 residues. Trimming pared 8 bases from V and 7 bases from J, leaving 14 bases between.

For this clonotype: The junction departs from germline at one end; a sequencing error may be responsible. The V call is TRBV6-1, the J call TRBJ2-3; D may be TRBD2 (6 bases). This CDR3 has 16 residues. Germline loops: CDR1 MNHNS, CDR2 SASEGT. The CDR3 nucleotides are TGTGCCAGCAGTGAACCGGGGGTTGTGAGCACAGGTACGCTGTATTTT. Protein: CASSEPGVVSTGTLYF.

V gene TRBV10-3 combines with J gene TRBJ2-3, with D maybe TRBD1 (5 bases). This CDR3 has 11 amino acids. Germline V gene sequence: CDR1 ENHRY, CDR2 SYGVKD. The CDR3 DNA follows: TGTGGGGGCCCCCCGGAAGATACGCAGTATTTT. Encoded protein: CGGPPEDTQYF.

Ten or more counts support this clonotype. This sequence joins TRBV11-2 and TRBJ1-6, with D hard to call. Trimming stripped 0 bases from V and 7 bases from J, with 7 bases between. CDR3 length: 14 residues. Germline-derived CDR1 and CDR2 are SGHAT and FQNNGV. The CDR3 protein is CASSLEQSNSPLHF. The CDR3 region has the DNA TGTGCCAGCAGCTTAGAGCAGTCAAATTCACCCCTCCACTTT.

The chain carries TRBV6-2 or TRBV6-3 and TRBJ2-7, with D possibly TRBD2 on 6 matching bases. The CDR3 spans 15 residues. V was pared by 6 bases and J by 0 bases, with 15 bases between. Germline lookup yields CDR1 MNHEY and CDR2 SVGEGT. CDR3 residues: CASSISGQTSYEQYF. CDR3 coding DNA: TGTGCCAGCAGCATTAGCGGCCAAACCTCCTACGAGCAGTACTTC.

Within the sample, this clonotype is medium-sized (0.01 to 0.1%). The V and J genes are TRBV6-5 and TRBJ1-1; 8 bases are shared with TRBD1. Per germline, CDR1 MNHEY and CDR2 SVGAGI. There are 14 residues in the CDR3. V was pared by 4 bases and J by 5 bases, with 6 bases of the junction left unmatched. The CDR3 DNA is TGTGCCAGCAGTTTGGACAGGGTAAGGACTGAAGCTTTCTTT. Its translation is CASSLDRVRTEAFF.

The chain carries TRBV6-1 and TRBJ2-3; the D call may be TRBD1 or TRBD2 (7 bases each). V was clipped by 8 bases and J by 1 base, with 19 bases between them. CDR3 size: 16 residues. Per the germline V gene, CDR1 is MNHNS and CDR2 is SASEGT. The CDR3 region is CASGGEGGLGTDTQYF. DNA of the CDR3: TGTGCCAGCGGGGGGGAAGGGGGCTTGGGCACAGATACGCAGTATTTT.